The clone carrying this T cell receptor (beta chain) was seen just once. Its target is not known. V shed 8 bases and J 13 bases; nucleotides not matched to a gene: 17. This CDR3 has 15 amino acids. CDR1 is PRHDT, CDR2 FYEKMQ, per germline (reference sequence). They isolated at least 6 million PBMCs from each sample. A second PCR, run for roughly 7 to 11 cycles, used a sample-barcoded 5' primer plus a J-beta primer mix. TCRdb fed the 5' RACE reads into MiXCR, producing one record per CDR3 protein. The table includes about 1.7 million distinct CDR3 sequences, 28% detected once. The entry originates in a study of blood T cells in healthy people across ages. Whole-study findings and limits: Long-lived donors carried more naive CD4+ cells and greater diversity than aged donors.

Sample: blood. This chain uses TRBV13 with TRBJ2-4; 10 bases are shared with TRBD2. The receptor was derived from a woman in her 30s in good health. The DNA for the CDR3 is TGTGCCAGCTCCACCGGGACTAGCGTGGTCGATGAGCAGTACTTC. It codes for CASSTGTSVVDEQYF.